This T cell receptor beta chain was sequenced for a study of T cell responses to AZD1222 COVID-19 vaccine (dated by TCRdb to the early 2020s). Turning to the overall study: AZD1222 recipients whose second dose came at about 4 weeks and those whose second dose came at about 12 weeks were combined into one group, since spike-specific TCR depth and breadth did not differ between the two schedules. A total of 230 to 250 trial participants underwent TCR sequencing, of whom 207 had received two doses of AZD1222 and some 25 had received two doses of the MenACWY control vaccine. Enrollment into the trials was organized by age into subgroups of 18-55, 56-69 and 70-plus years, and those subgroups contained roughly 140, 27 and 60 TCR-sequenced participants, respectively.

V is cut by 1 base and J by 6 bases, and the space between the germline ends is 7 bases. The CDR3 starts with the cysteine, ends with the phenylalanine, and has 13 residues. Here the CDR3 DNA is all that survives: 39 bases in frame from base 1. A remark on this clone: What this receptor recognizes is not known. Base qualities are not at hand, and no much larger clone is one base apart.

The CDR3 regions of human TCRbeta chains were subjected to immunosequencing. The authors processed their data as follows. TCRs in the repertoires were matched against a reference library of SARS-CoV-2-specific TCRs that had been generated with the MIRA antigen-specificity platform. Breadth was defined as the fraction of unique TCRs that were SARS-CoV-2-associated, and depth was defined as the fraction of total T cells that were SARS-CoV-2-associated. Each spike-specific TCR was assigned to its reactive spike region and to a CD4 or CD8 class using the MIRA data. Log10-transformed breadth and depth values were compared by one-way ANOVA with Sidak's multiple comparisons tests. TCRdb took this table from immuneACCESS and kept in-frame rearrangements with V and J called. Such tables lack part of the clones; where checked against another copy, unresolved V genes explain under half of the gap, and the rest is unexplained. V, J and clone size reflect that table, while D and trimming were determined from the DNA. In all, the sample holds around 130,000 clones, and around 90% of those were seen once. The ten largest clones take up under 9.5% of the sample.

This specimen's time point label, per the study, means: baseline before first vaccination. Vaccinee samples came from UK trials COV001 and COV002, including a single-blind randomized controlled phase 2/3 trial of AZD1222 (ChAdOx1 nCoV-19) in healthy adults. For TCRbeta chain sequencing, PBMC samples from trial participants were taken at day 0 and at day 28 after the second dose. Broad study findings and their caveats: After two AZD1222 doses, spike-specific TCR breadth and depth were significantly higher than at day 0 and than in MenACWY recipients. Conclusions about previously exposed vaccinees were limited because only six AZD1222 recipients were SARS-CoV-2 seropositive at baseline. In the small 56-69-year group, the increase in depth fell short of significance, most likely because of low power. Most participants were white British and females outnumbered males, and the authors suggested that clonal diversity may have been underestimated. No day 14 peak-response samples were available, so repertoires were characterized only after the peak T cell response. Reportedly, close to half of the unique spike-specific TCRs recognized epitopes lying outside the regions that are mutated in the B.1.351 and B.1.1.7 variants. The whole spike protein was spanned by vaccine-associated CD4 TCRs, and dominant responses were seen in regions 160-218 and 743-854.

This clonotype was sampled from an adult in good health. This specimen consisted of peripheral blood, obtained on day 0 of AZD1222 vaccination. This chain is built from TRBV12-3 or TRBV12-4 and TRBJ1-5; no confident D gene assignment can be made. The CDR3 has the sequence CASSLGVIQPQHF. DNA sequence: TGTGCCAGCAGTTTAGGGGTAATTCAGCCCCAGCATTTT.